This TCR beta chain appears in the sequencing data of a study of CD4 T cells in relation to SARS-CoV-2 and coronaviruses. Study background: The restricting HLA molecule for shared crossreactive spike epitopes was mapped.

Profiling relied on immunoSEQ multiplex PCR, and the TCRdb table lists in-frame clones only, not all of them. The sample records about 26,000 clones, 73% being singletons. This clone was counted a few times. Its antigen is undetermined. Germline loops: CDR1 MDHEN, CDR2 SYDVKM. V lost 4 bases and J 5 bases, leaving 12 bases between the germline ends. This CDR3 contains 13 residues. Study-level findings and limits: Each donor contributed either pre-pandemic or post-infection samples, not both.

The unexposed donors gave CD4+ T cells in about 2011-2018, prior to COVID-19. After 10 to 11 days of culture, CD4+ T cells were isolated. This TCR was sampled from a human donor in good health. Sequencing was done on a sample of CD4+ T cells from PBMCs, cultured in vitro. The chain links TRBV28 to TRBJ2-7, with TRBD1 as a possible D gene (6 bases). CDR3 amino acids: CASSWTVPNEQYF. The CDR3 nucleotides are TGTGCCAGCAGTTGGACAGTTCCTAACGAGCAGTACTTC.